The present T cell receptor beta chain was sequenced within a study of CD8+CD57+ T cells in acquired aplastic anemia. Profiles of TCR beta VDJ and CDR3 were generated from a genomic DNA template. TCRdb called the reads again in MiXCR, with one record for every CDR3 protein. The table lists more than 150,000 distinct CDR3 sequences, under 50% of them singletons, with about 1.8% in the top ten. An expansion of CD8+CD57+ cells by flow cytometry had been shown in patients chosen for sequencing. CDR1 MDHEN and CDR2 SYDVKM come from the germline V gene. V lost 3 bases, J lost 3 bases, and 12 bases lay in between. The length of the CDR3 is 15 residues.

Sequencing used sorted CD4+, CD8+, or CD8+CD57+ T cells (not recorded which) from PBMCs. The chain has TRBV28 and TRBJ1-5; D gene unclear. This clonotype was obtained from a human donor with aplastic anemia. The CDR3: CASSLSGTYNQPQHF. CDR3 nucleotides: TGTGCCAGCAGTTTGTCCGGTACATACAATCAGCCCCAGCATTTT. The full variable domain, in which reference TRBV28 and TRBJ1-5 provide the parts outside the CDR3, is DVKVTQSSRYLVKRTGEKVFLECVQDMDHENMFWYRQDPGLGLRLIYFSYDVKMKEKGDIPEGYSVSREKKERFSLILESASTNQTSMYLCASSLSGTYNQPQHFGDGTRLSIL.